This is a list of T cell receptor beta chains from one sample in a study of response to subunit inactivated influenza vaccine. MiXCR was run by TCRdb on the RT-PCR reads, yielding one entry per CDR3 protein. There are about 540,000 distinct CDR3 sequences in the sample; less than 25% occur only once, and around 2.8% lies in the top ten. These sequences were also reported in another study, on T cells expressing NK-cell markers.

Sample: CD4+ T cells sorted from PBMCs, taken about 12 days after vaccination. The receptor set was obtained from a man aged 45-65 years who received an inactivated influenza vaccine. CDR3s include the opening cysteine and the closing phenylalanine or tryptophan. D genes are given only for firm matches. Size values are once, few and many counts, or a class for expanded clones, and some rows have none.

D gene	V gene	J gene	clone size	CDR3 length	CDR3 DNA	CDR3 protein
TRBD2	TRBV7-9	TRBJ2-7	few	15	TGTGCCAGCAGACCCCTAGCGGGGAGCTCCTACGAGCAGTACTTC	CASRPLAGSSYEQYF
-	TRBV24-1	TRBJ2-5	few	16	TGTGCCACCAGTGATTTCGGCCCTAGCGACCGAGAGACCCAGTACTTC	CATSDFGPSDRETQYF
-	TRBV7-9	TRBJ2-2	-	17	TGTGCCAGCAGCCACCCCTTTGCGGGGAAGGGCACCGGGGAGCTGTTTTTT	CASSHPFAGKGTGELFF
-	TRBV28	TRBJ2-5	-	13	TGTGCCACCCGGACACCTATTCAAGAGACCCAGTACTTC	CATRTPIQETQYF
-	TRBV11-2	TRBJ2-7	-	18	TGTCCCAGCAGCTTATTCGCCGGGACTCCACACCAAGGCTACGAGCAGTACTTC	CPSSLFAGTPHQGYEQYF
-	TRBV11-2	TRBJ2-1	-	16	TGTGCCAGCAGCTTAGTCTCGGGCGGCGGGCACACTGAGCAGTTCTTC	CASSLVSGGGHTEQFF
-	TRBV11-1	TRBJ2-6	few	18	TGTGCCAGCAGCTATATCAGGGCGAGTAGCTCTGGGGCCAACGTCCTGACTTTC	CASSYIRASSSGANVLTF
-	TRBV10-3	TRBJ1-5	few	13	TGTGCCATCAGTGAGTACAGCAATCAGCCCCAGCATTTT	CAISEYSNQPQHF
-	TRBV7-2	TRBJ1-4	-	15	TGTGCCAGCAGCTTATCTCAGGGGAGGGACGAAAAACTGTTTTTT	CASSLSQGRDEKLFF
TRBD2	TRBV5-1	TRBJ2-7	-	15	TGCGCCAGCAGCTGGCGGGCTAGCGGGAGCTACGAGCAGTACTTC	CASSWRASGSYEQYF
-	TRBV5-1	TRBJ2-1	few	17	TGCGCCAGCAGCTTGGAGCGTACGGCTAGCTCCTACAATGAGCAGTTCTTC	CASSLERTASSYNEQFF
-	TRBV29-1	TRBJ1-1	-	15	TGCAGCGTTTGCCGATCGGGTTGTTCTGAGACTGAAGCTTTCTTT	CSVCRSGCSETEAFF
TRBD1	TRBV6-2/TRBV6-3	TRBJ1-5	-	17	TGTGCCAGCAGGGGGTCCGGGACAGGAGGGAGCAATCAGCCCCAGCATTTT	CASRGSGTGGSNQPQHF
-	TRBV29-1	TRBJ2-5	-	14	TGCAGCGTTGAAGCAGGGGCGGTTGGAGAGACCCAGTACTTC	CSVEAGAVGETQYF
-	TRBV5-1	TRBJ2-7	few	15	TGCGCCAGCAGGACGCTAGATGACGACCCCTACGAGCAGTACTTC	CASRTLDDDPYEQYF
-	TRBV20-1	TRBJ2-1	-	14	TGCAGTGCTAGAGGAAGGGAGAAATACAATGAGCAGTTCTTC	CSARGREKYNEQFF
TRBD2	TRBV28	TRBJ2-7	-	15	TGTGCCAGCAGTATCCCCGGGACTAGCACCTACGAGCAGTACTTC	CASSIPGTSTYEQYF
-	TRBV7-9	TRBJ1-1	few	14	TGTGCCAGCAGCTGGACCCGCATGAACACTGAAGCTTTCTTT	CASSWTRMNTEAFF
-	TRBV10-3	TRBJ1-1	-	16	TGTGCCATCAGTGAGTCAAGGGCAGGGAAGAACACTGAAGCTTTCTTT	CAISESRAGKNTEAFF
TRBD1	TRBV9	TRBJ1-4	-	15	TGTGCCAGCAGCGTTCAGGGGGCAGCTAATGAAAAACTGTTTTTT	CASSVQGAANEKLFF
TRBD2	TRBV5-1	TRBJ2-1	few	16	TGCGCCAGCAGCGTCTCTAGCGGGACCACATACAATGAGCAGTTCTTC	CASSVSSGTTYNEQFF
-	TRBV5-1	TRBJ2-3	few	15	TGCGCCAGCAGCTTAATGGGGGGTTCCACAGATACGCAGTATTTT	CASSLMGGSTDTQYF
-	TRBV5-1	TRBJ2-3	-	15	TGCGCCAGCAGCTTGGCCAGGACCCCCACAGATACGCAGTATTTT	CASSLARTPTDTQYF
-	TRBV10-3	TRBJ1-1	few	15	TGTGCCATCAGTGAGTCGAACTTCAAGGGTACTGAAGCTTTCTTT	CAISESNFKGTEAFF
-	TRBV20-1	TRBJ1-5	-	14	TGCAGTGCTAGAGATGGGACCTCGGGGGAGCCCCAGCATTTT	CSARDGTSGEPQHF
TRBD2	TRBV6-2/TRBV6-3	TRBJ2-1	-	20	TGTGCCAGCAGTTACCCCCCCGGGTTTCTAGCGGGAGCGGGTTACAATGAGCAGTTCTTC	CASSYPPGFLAGAGYNEQFF
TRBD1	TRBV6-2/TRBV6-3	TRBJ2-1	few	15	TGTGCCAGCAGTTATCCCGGGACAGGAAGGGATGAGCAGTTCTTC	CASSYPGTGRDEQFF
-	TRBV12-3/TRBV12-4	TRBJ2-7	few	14	TGTGCCAGCAGACCTCGTATGGGTGCCTACGAGCAGTACTTC	CASRPRMGAYEQYF
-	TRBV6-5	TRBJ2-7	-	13	TGTGCCAGCAGTTACCGCTCGCGGGGCGAGCAGTACTTC	CASSYRSRGEQYF
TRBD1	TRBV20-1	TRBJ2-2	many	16	TGCAGTGCTAGAGGGGAGGGGACAGGGGATTCCGGGGAGCTGTTTTTT	CSARGEGTGDSGELFF
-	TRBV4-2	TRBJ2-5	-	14	TGTGCCAGCAGCCAAGATAGGATAGCGGAGACCCAGTACTTC	CASSQDRIAETQYF
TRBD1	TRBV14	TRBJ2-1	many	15	TGTGCCAGCAGCCCCCGGGACAGGGTTTACAATGAGCAGTTCTTC	CASSPRDRVYNEQFF
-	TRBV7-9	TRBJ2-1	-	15	TGTGCCAGCAGCTTACAGGGGACCTTGTACAATGAGCAGTTCTTC	CASSLQGTLYNEQFF
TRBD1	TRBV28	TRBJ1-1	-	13	TGTGCCAGCAGTCCACCGGGACAGCCTGAAGCTTTCTTT	CASSPPGQPEAFF
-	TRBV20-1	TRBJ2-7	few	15	TGCAGTGCTAGAAGCTCGAGGGAAGCTAGCTACGAGCAGTACTTC	CSARSSREASYEQYF
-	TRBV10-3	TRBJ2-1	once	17	TGTGCCATCAGCGTTTTTCGGGACGCACTATCCTACAATGAGCAGTTCTTC	CAISVFRDALSYNEQFF
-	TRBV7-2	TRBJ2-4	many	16	TGTGCCAGCAGCTCGGCAAGGGCTGCAGCCAAAAACATTCAGTACTTC	CASSSARAAAKNIQYF
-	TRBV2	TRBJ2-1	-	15	TGTGCCAGAAGTCCCCCGGGCCGGTTATACAATGAGCAGTTCTTC	CARSPPGRLYNEQFF
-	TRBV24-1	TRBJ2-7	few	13	TGTGCCACCAGTAACGCAGGGAGCAACGAGCAGTACTTC	CATSNAGSNEQYF
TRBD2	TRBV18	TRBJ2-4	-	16	TGTGCCAGCTCACCATCGTTAGCGGGGTCAGAAAACATTCAGTACTTC	CASSPSLAGSENIQYF
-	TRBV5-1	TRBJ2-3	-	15	TGCGCCAGCAGCTTCGGCGGGGAAAGCACAGATACGCAGTATTTT	CASSFGGESTDTQYF
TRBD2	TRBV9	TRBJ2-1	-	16	TGTGCCAGCAGCGCTCACTCTAGCGGGACAACCAATGAGCAGTTCTTC	CASSAHSSGTTNEQFF
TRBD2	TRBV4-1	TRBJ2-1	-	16	TGCGCCAGCAGCCAAGTTGGGCGGGGGGGCCTCAATGAGCAGTTCTTC	CASSQVGRGGLNEQFF
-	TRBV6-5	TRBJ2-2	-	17	TGTGCCAGCAGTTACTCAGGAGACATGGCGAACACCGGGGAGCTGTTTTTT	CASSYSGDMANTGELFF
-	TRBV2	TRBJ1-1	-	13	TGTGCCAGCAGGGTAAGACAGGACACTGAAGCTTTCTTT	CASRVRQDTEAFF
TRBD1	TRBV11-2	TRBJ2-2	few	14	TGTGCCAGCAAAAAGACAGGGGGCACCGGGGAGCTGTTTTTT	CASKKTGGTGELFF
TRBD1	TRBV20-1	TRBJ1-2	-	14	TGCAGTGCTTCTCGGGACAGGGGTGTCTATGGCTACACCTTC	CSASRDRGVYGYTF
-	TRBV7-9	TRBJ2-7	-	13	TGTGCCAGCAGCCCCCTGGCAGACGTCGAGCAGTACTTC	CASSPLADVEQYF